These 28 T cell receptor beta chains came from one sample sequenced in a study of blood T cell repertoires in COVID-19 (dated by TCRdb to 2018 to 2020). The library was generated by the immunoSEQ multiplex PCR assay. Entries here come from immuneACCESS through TCRdb and include only in-frame sequences with V and J called. Some clones fail to appear in such tables; in the studies checked, an unresolved V gene covers under half of the shortfall, and the cause of the remainder is unknown. For this sample the table gives fewer than 500,000 clones, of which 75% to 90% were detected only once. The top ten clones comprise about 1.1% of the sample. The specimen was PBMCs or T cells enriched from blood (not recorded which). The receptors were sampled from a man aged 25-45 years who had recovered from COVID-19.

The chain employs TRBV5-5 and TRBJ2-1; TRBD2 is a possible D gene (6 bases). This CDR3 spans 15 amino acids. Germline values: CDR1 SGHKS, CDR2 YYEKEE (reference sequence). V shed 1 base and J shed 3 bases, with 11 bases lying between them. CDR3 sequence: CASSLIGTFYNEQFF. CDR3 nucleotides: TGTGCCAGCAGCTTGATTGGGACTTTCTACAATGAGCAGTTCTTC.

The rearrangement joins TRBV28 to TRBJ1-1; D is ambiguous. V was clipped by 1 base and J by 4 bases, with 10 bases between them. The length of the CDR3 is 14 residues. In germline, CDR1 is MDHEN, CDR2 SYDVKM. CDR3 sequence (DNA): TGTGCCAGCAGTTTATTTCGGGAACTCACTGAAGCTTTCTTT. Amino acids: CASSLFRELTEAFF.

The chain combines TRBV5-6 with TRBJ1-2; D may be TRBD1 (6 bases). The ends were cut back, 3 bases at V and 8 bases at J, with 23 bases in the middle. The CDR3 covers 16 residues. Germline CDR1 and CDR2: SGHDT and YYEEEE. The CDR3: CASSWGPQGISFGYTF. The CDR3 DNA sequence: TGTGCCAGCAGCTGGGGCCCACAGGGAATCTCCTTCGGCTACACCTTC.

The chain uses TRBV12-3 or TRBV12-4 and TRBJ2-7, with unresolved D. The CDR3 sequence is 12 residues long. V lost 7 bases and J lost 7, with 14 bases in between. The CDR3 sequence: CASTQTLLEQYF. The CDR3 DNA is TGTGCCAGCACCCAGACACTCTTGGAGCAGTACTTC.

This chain links TRBV29-1 with TRBJ1-1, with D possibly TRBD1 on 6 matching bases. Germline V CDR1 and CDR2: SQVTM, ANQGSEA. V lost 3 bases and J lost 5, with 16 bases in between. The CDR3 extends over 14 amino acids. The CDR3 sequence: CSVDSQGRGTEAFF. The CDR3 nucleotides read TGCAGCGTTGATTCACAGGGCAGGGGAACTGAAGCTTTCTTT.

The chain is built from TRBV6-4 and TRBJ2-3, with D possibly TRBD2 on 6 matching bases. Germline loops: CDR1 MRHNA, CDR2 SNTAGT. Trimming cost V 6 bases and J 4 bases, with 14 bases left between them. The CDR3 extends over 14 amino acids. The CDR3 sequence: CASSETGVPDTQYF. DNA for the CDR3: TGTGCCAGCAGCGAGACGGGAGTTCCAGATACGCAGTATTTT.

The chain has TRBV5-6 and TRBJ1-5; D is possibly TRBD1 (5 bases). The germline V and J ends were trimmed by 4 bases and 8 bases, with 13 bases remaining between them. CDR1 SGHDT and CDR2 YYEEEE come from the germline V gene. This CDR3 contains 13 residues. DNA for the CDR3: TGTGCCAGCAGCCTCTACGACAGAGAGCCCCAGCATTTT. This translates into CASSLYDREPQHF. Supplemented by reference TRBV5-6 and TRBJ1-5, the full variable domain reads DAGVTQSPTHLIKTRGQQVTLRCSPKSGHDTVSWYQQALGQGPQFIFQYYEEEERQRGNFPDRFSGHQFPNYSSELNVNALLLGDSALYLCASSLYDREPQHFGDGTRLSIL.

This clone has just one count. The chain carries TRBV14 and TRBJ1-2; D gene uncertain. Trimming shortened V by 1 base and J by 4 bases, and 10 bases separated the two germline ends. The CDR3 contains 14 residues. The germline V gene encodes CDR1 SGHDN and CDR2 FVKESK. The CDR3 sequence: CASSQGVILYGYTF. In DNA, the CDR3 is TGTGCCAGCAGCCAAGGAGTCATCCTCTATGGCTACACCTTC.

This chain joins TRBV30 and TRBJ2-7, with D possibly matching TRBD2 (7 bases). The germline V gene encodes CDR1 GTSNPN and CDR2 SVGIG (reference sequence). The V end was cut by 1 base, the J end by 4 bases, with 14 bases between. This CDR3 comprises 14 residues. The CDR3 is CAWSEGLGTYEQYF. Written as DNA, the CDR3 is TGTGCCTGGAGTGAAGGACTAGGGACATACGAGCAGTACTTC.

As regards this clone: A read error may account for a junction end that differs from germline. The chain combines TRBV19 with TRBJ1-1, with unresolved D. The CDR3 is 12 amino acids. Per germline, CDR1 LNHDA and CDR2 SQIVND (reference sequence). The CDR3: CASSNEGTEAFF. DNA of the CDR3: TGTGCCAGCAGTAATGAGGGCACTGAAGCTTTCTTT.

The rearrangement joins TRBV7-9 to TRBJ2-1, with D possibly matching TRBD2 (7 bases). Deletions cut 1 base from V and 0 bases from J, with 10 bases between. The CDR3 runs to 16 residues. Germline-derived CDR1 and CDR2 are SEHNR and FQNEAQ (reference sequence). The CDR3 DNA reads TGTGCCAGCAGCTTAGGCGGGGGCTACTCCTACAATGAGCAGTTCTTC. This codes for CASSLGGGYSYNEQFF.

This rearrangement joins TRBV7-9 to TRBJ2-1; D call uncertain. Looked up from germline, CDR1 is SEHNR and CDR2 is FQNEAQ (reference sequence). The CDR3 is made up of 16 amino acids. V dropped 5 bases and J dropped 8 bases, with 22 bases sitting between them. The CDR3 protein is CASSPLGELRMHEQFF. CDR3 bases: TGTGCCAGCAGCCCGCTTGGTGAGCTCCGTATGCATGAGCAGTTCTTC.

The chain employs TRBV3-1 (or the pseudogene TRBV3-2) and TRBJ2-1; 11 nucleotides agree with TRBD2. Losses at the gene ends were 4 bases for V and 8 bases for J; bases not matched to a gene: 7. CDR3 length equals 15 residues. Germline CDR1 and CDR2: LGHDT and YNNKEL (reference sequence). The CDR3 DNA reads TGTGCCAGCAGCCCCACTAGCGGGAGCGGGTATGAGCAGTTCTTC. Translating gives CASSPTSGSGYEQFF.

This clone was counted once. V usage is TRBV3-1 (or the pseudogene TRBV3-2) and J usage is TRBJ2-5; 7 bases match TRBD2. This CDR3 comprises 16 residues. Germline V CDR1 and CDR2: LGHDT, YNNKEL (reference sequence). V was clipped by 7 bases and J by 5 bases; unmatched bases: 16. The CDR3 spells CASTPSGRALQETQYF. In DNA, the CDR3 is TGTGCCAGCACCCCCTCGGGGAGGGCCCTCCAGGAGACCCAGTACTTC.

J is TRBJ1-2 and V is TRBV11-2; D gene ambiguous. The CDR3 contains 14 residues. Trimming removed 1 base at V and 7 bases at J, with 13 bases between. Germline V CDR1 and CDR2: SGHAT, FQNNGV. The CDR3 region has the DNA TGTGCCAGCAGCTTAGGAGTCTCGGGGAGTGGCTACACCTTC. Its translation: CASSLGVSGSGYTF. The whole variable domain, filled in from reference TRBV11-2 and TRBJ1-2, reads EAGVAQSPRYKIIEKRQSVAFWCNPISGHATLYWYQQILGQGPKLLIQFQNNGVVDDSQLPKDRFSAERLKGVDSTLKIQPAKLEDSAVYLCASSLGVSGSGYTFGSGTRLTVV.

This clone showed up just a few times. CDR3 loop: CSVLQGDGYYGYTF. The CDR3 DNA follows: TGCAGCGTGCTACAGGGGGATGGGTACTATGGCTACACCTTC. The V gene is TRBV29-1, the J gene TRBJ1-2; 8 nucleotides match TRBD1. V was clipped by 6 bases and J by 3 bases; unmatched bases: 9. Germline assignment: CDR1 SQVTM and CDR2 ANQGSEA. This CDR3 spans 14 amino acids.

The CDR3 protein is CASSIAGLENTEAFF. The CDR3, as DNA: TGTGCCAGTAGTATCGCAGGGCTCGAGAACACTGAAGCTTTCTTT. The rearrangement links TRBV19 to TRBJ1-1; tentative D call: TRBD1 (5 bases). This CDR3 contains 15 residues. Germline V gene sequence: CDR1 LNHDA, CDR2 SQIVND (reference sequence). The ends were cut back, 3 bases at V and 1 base at J, with 12 bases in the middle.

V is TRBV5-6 and J is TRBJ1-5; D gene ambiguous. The germline V gene encodes CDR1 SGHDT and CDR2 YYEEEE. The CDR3 runs 16 residues. Trimming took 4 bases from V and 1 from J, leaving 15 bases between them. CDR3 coding DNA: TGTGCCAGCAGCCTATACATGGCGGGAAGCAATCAGCCCCAGCATTTT. It yields the protein CASSLYMAGSNQPQHF.

V is TRBV5-1 and J is TRBJ1-2; D call uncertain. V was cut by 1 base and J by 0 bases, with 13 bases left in between. The germline CDR1 and CDR2 sequences are SGHRS and YFSETQ. This CDR3 is 16 amino acids long. The CDR3 DNA is TGCGCCAGCAGCTTGATGACCCCGGAGCCTAACTATGGCTACACCTTC. It encodes CASSLMTPEPNYGYTF.

The J gene is TRBJ1-2, the V gene TRBV2; 7 nucleotides align to TRBD1. The CDR3 has 14 amino acids. CDR1 is SNHLY, CDR2 FYNNEI, per germline. The ends lost 6 bases at V and 8 bases at J; junction bases unmatched: 12. The CDR3 protein is CASRADRALRGYTF. The CDR3 nucleotides are TGTGCCAGCAGGGCTGACAGGGCTTTACGGGGCTACACCTTC. Supplemented by reference TRBV2 and TRBJ1-2, the full variable domain reads EPEVTQTPSHQVTQMGQEVILRCVPISNHLYFYWYRQILGQKVEFLVSFYNNEISEKSEIFDDQFSVERPDGSNFTLKIRSTKLEDSAMYFCASRADRALRGYTFGSGTRLTVV.

V gene TRBV7-9 combines with J gene TRBJ1-2; D is unresolved. The CDR3 covers 15 residues. V gave up 1 base and J gave up 3 bases, with 12 bases separating them. Germline lookup yields CDR1 SEHNR and CDR2 FQNEAQ (reference sequence). The CDR3 coding sequence is TGTGCCAGCAGCTTAGTTGCCACCCAGGACTATGGCTACACCTTC. Translating gives CASSLVATQDYGYTF.

The chain has TRBV7-9 and TRBJ1-6; D unresolved. V shed 5 bases and J shed 7 bases, with 12 bases lying between them. Germline V gene data show CDR1 as SEHNR and CDR2 as FQNEAQ (reference sequence). The CDR3 is 14 amino acids. The CDR3 nucleotides are TGTGCCAGCAGCCCCCCCGCGGAGAATTCACCCCTCCACTTT. The encoded protein is CASSPPAENSPLHF.

This rearrangement joins TRBV6-5 to TRBJ1-2; 11 bases map to TRBD1. CDR3 length equals 15 residues. Germline V gives CDR1 MNHEY, CDR2 SVGAGI. Germline trimming cut 8 bases from V and 6 bases from J; bases unmatched to any gene: 11. CDR3 DNA: TGTGCCAGCTGTAGGACAGGGGGCATTCAAAATGGCTACACCTTC. It specifies CASCRTGGIQNGYTF.

This rearrangement joins TRBV9 to TRBJ2-2; TRBD2 matches 8 bases. Trimming took 0 bases from V and 2 from J; bases not matched to a gene: 9. The CDR3 is 18 residues long. Per germline, CDR1 SGDLS and CDR2 YYNGEE. In nucleotides, the CDR3 is TGTGCCAGCAGCGTAGGGTTAGCGGGACGCTCTAACACCGGGGAGCTGTTTTTT. Encoded protein: CASSVGLAGRSNTGELFF. Drawing the rest from reference TRBV9 and TRBJ2-2, the complete variable domain is DSGVTQTPKHLITATGQRVTLRCSPRSGDLSVYWYQQSLDQGLQFLIQYYNGEERAKGNILERFSAQQFPDLHSELNLSSLELGDSALYFCASSVGLAGRSNTGELFFGEGSRLTVL.

This clone has just one count. The chain employs TRBV30 and TRBJ2-7; the D gene is possibly TRBD1 (6 bases). Germline CDR1 and CDR2: GTSNPN and SVGIG (reference sequence). V shed 0 bases and J shed 3 bases, with 12 bases lying between them. CDR3 length: 14 amino acids. The CDR3 sequence is CAWSVLDSNYEQYF. The CDR3 DNA is TGTGCCTGGAGTGTTTTGGACAGCAACTACGAGCAGTACTTC. The full variable domain, in which reference TRBV30 and TRBJ2-7 provide the parts outside the CDR3, is SQTIHQWPATLVQPVGSPLSLECTVEGTSNPNLYWYRQAAGRGLQLLFYSVGIGQISSEVPQNLSASRPQDRQFILSSKKLLLSDSGFYLCAWSVLDSNYEQYFGPGTRLTVT.

The rearrangement links TRBV7-2 to TRBJ2-2; TRBD2 might be the D (5 bases). The V and J ends lost 2 bases and 3 bases respectively, with 7 bases between them. CDR3 size: 14 residues. CDR1 and CDR2 (germline): SGHTA, FQGNSA. CDR3 nucleotide sequence: TGTGCCAGCAGCTTAATGGACTACACCGGGGAGCTGTTTTTT. This translates into CASSLMDYTGELFF.

The chain carries TRBV7-8 and TRBJ1-2; D is uncertain. The CDR3 totals 15 residues. Germline V gene lookup returns CDR1 SGHVS and CDR2 FQNEAQ. The germline V and J ends were trimmed by 3 bases and 8 bases, with 19 bases remaining between them. The CDR3 sequence: CASSFDTSTSAGYTF. The CDR3 nucleotides are TGTGCCAGCAGCTTCGACACCTCAACTTCCGCGGGCTACACCTTC.

The chain recombines TRBV4-1 with TRBJ2-2, with 11 bases identical to TRBD2. Germline-derived CDR1 and CDR2 are MGHRA and YSYEKL. This CDR3 spans 17 amino acids. The junction had 6 bases not matched to a gene; V was cut back by 4 bases and J by 2 bases. The CDR3 DNA reads TGCGCCAGCAGCCCGGAAGGGACTAGCGGTAACACCGGGGAGCTGTTTTTT. This encodes CASSPEGTSGNTGELFF.